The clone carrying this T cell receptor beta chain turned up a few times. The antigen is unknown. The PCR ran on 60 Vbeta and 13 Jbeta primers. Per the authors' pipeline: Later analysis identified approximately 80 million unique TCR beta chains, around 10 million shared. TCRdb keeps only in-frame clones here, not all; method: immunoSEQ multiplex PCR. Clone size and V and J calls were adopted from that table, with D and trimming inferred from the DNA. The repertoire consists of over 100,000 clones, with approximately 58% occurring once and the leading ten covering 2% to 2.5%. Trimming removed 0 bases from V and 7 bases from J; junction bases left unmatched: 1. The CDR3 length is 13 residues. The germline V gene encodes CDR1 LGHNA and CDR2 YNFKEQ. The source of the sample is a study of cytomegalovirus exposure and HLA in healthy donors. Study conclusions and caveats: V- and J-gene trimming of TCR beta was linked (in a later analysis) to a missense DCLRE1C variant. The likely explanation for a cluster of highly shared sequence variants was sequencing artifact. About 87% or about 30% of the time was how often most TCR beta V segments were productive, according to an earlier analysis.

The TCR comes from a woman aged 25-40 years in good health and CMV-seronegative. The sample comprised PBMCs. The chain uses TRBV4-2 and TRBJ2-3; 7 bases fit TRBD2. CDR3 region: CASSQEAGHTQYF. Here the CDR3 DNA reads TGTGCCAGCAGCCAAGAAGCGGGGCATACGCAGTATTTT.